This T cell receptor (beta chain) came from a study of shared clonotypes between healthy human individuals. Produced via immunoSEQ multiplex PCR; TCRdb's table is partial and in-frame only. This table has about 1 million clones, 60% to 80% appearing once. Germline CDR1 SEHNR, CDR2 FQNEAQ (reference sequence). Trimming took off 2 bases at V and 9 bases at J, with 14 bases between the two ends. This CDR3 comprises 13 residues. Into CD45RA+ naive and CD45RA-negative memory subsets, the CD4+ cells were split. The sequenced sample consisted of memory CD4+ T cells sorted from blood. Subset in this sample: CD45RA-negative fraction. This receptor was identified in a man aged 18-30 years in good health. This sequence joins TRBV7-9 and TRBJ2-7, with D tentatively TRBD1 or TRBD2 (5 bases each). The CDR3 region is CASSLKETGRQYF. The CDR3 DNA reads TGTGCCAGCAGCTTAAAGGAGACGGGGCGGCAGTACTTC.